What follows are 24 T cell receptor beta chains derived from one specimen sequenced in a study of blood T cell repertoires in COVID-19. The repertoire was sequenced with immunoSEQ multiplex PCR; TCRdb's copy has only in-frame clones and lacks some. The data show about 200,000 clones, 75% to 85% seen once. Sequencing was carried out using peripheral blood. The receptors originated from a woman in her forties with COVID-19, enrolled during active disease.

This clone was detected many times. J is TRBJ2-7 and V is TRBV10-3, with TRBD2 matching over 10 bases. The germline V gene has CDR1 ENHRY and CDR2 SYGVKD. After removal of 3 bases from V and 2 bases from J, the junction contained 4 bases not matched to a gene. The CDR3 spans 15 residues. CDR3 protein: CAISDQLAGPYEQYF. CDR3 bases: TGTGCCATCAGTGATCAACTAGCGGGGCCCTACGAGCAGTACTTC.

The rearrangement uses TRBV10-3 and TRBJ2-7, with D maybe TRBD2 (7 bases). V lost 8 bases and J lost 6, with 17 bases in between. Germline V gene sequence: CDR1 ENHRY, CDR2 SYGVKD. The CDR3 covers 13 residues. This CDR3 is CAISREGGGEQYF. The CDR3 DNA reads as TGTGCCATCTCTAGGGAGGGGGGAGGCGAGCAGTACTTC.

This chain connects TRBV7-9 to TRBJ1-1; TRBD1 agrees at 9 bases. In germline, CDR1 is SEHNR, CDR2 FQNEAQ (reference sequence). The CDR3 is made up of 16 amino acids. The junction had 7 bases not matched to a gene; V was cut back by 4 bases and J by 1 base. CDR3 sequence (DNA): TGTGCCAGCAGCTCCGGGACAGGGAGAGGGAACACTGAAGCTTTCTTT. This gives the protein CASSSGTGRGNTEAFF.

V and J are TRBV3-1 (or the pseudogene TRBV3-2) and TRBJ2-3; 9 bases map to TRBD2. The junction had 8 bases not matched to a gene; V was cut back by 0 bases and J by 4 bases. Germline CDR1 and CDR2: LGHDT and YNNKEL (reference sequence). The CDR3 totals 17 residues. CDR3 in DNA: TGTGCCAGCAGCCAAGATTTGCGGGGGGGTTTCGCAGATACGCAGTATTTT. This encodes CASSQDLRGGFADTQYF.

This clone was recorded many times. The CDR3 reads CASSTGRSPLHF. The CDR3 region has the DNA TGTGCCAGCAGTACAGGGCGTTCACCCCTCCACTTT. The V call is TRBV27, the J call TRBJ1-6, with a possible D match to TRBD1 (6 bases). The V gene's germline CDR1 is MNHEY and CDR2 SMNVEV (reference sequence). The CDR3 loop spans 12 amino acids. V lost 5 bases and J 9 bases, leaving 8 bases between the germline ends.

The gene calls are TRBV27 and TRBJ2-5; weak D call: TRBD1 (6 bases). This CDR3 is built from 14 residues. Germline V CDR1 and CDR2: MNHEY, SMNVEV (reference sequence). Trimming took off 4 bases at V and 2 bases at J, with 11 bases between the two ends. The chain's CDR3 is CASSSRDTQETQYF. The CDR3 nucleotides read TGTGCCAGCAGTTCCCGGGACACGCAAGAGACCCAGTACTTC.

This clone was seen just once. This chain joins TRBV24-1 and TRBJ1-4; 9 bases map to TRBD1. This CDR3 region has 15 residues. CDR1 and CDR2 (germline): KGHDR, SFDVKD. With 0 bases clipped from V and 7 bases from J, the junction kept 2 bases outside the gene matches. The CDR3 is CATSDLTGQGEKLFF. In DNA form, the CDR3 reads TGTGCCACCAGTGATTTGACGGGACAGGGTGAAAAACTGTTTTTT.

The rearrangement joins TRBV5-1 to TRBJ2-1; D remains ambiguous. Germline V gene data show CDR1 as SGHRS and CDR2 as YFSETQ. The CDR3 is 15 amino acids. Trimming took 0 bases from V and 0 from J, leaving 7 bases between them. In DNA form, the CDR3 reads TGCGCCAGCAGCTTGGTGACAACCTCCTACAATGAGCAGTTCTTC. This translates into CASSLVTTSYNEQFF.

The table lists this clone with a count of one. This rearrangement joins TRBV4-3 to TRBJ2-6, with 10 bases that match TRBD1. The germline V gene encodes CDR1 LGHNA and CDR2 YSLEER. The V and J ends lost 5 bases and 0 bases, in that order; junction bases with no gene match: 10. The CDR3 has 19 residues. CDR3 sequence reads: CASSSVSGTGDSGANVLTF. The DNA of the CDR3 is TGCGCCAGCAGCTCCGTTTCCGGGACAGGGGACTCTGGGGCCAACGTCCTGACTTTC.

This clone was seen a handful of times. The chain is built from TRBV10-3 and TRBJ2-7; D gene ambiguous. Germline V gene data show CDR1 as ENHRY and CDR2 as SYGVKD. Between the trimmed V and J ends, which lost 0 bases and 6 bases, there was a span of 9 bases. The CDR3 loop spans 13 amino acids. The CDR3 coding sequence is TGTGCCATCAGTGAGTCGCAGAAAGTCGAGCAGTACTTC. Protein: CAISESQKVEQYF.

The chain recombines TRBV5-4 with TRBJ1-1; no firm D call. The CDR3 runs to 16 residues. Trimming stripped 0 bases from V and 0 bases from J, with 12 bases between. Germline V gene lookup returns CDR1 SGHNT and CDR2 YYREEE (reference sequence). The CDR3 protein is CASSLGSRVMNTEAFF. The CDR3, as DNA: TGTGCCAGCAGCTTGGGGTCTCGGGTCATGAACACTGAAGCTTTCTTT.

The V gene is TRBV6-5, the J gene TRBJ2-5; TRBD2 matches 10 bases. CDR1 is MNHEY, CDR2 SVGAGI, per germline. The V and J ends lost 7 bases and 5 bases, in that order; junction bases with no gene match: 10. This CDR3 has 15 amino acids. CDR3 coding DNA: TGTGCCAGCACCGAACCGGGACTAGCGAGGGAGACCCAGTACTTC. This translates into CASTEPGLARETQYF.

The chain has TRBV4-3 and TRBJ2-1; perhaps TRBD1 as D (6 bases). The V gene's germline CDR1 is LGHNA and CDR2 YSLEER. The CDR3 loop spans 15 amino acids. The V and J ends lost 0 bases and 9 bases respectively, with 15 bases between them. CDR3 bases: TGCGCCAGCAGCCAAGAAGGGGGTAGGATCGGTGAGCAGTTCTTC. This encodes CASSQEGGRIGEQFF.

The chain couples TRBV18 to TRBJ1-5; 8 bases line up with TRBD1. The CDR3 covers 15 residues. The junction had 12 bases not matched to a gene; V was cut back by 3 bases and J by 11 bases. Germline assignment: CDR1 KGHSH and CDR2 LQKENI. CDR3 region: CASSPGQGGVASQHF. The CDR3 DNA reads TGTGCCAGCTCACCCGGACAGGGTGGGGTTGCGTCCCAGCATTTT.

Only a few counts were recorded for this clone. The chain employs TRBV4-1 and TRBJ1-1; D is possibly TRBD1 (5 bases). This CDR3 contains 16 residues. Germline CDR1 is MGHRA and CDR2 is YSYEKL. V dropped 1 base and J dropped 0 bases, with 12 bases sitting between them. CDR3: CASSQVGRRMNTEAFF. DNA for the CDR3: TGCGCCAGCAGCCAAGTGGGGCGCAGGATGAACACTGAAGCTTTCTTT.

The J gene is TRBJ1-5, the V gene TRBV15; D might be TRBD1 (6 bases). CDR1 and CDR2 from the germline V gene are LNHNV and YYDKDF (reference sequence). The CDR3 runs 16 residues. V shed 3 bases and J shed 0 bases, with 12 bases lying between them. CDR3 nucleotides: TGTGCCACCAGCAGCGAGCAGGGGTATAGCAATCAGCCCCAGCATTTT. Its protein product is CATSSEQGYSNQPQHF.

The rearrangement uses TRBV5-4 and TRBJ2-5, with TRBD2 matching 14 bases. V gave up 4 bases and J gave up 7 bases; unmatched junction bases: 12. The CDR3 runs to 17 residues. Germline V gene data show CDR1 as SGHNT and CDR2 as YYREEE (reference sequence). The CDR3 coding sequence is TGTGCCAGCAGCCAGGGACTAGCGGGAGCCCCGGGTGGGACCCAGTACTTC. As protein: CASSQGLAGAPGGTQYF.

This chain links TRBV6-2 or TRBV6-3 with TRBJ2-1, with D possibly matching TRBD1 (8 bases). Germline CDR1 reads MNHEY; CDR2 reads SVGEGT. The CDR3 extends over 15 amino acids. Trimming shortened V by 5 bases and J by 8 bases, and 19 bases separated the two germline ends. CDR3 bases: TGTGCCAGCAGTAGACACAGGGGGGGTGGGCATGAGCAGTTCTTC. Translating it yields CASSRHRGGGHEQFF.

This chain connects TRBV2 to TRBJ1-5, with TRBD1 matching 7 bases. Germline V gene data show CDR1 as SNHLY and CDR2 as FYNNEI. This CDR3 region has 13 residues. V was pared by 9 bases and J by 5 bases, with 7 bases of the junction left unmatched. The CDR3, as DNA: TGTGCCAGTAACCGGGACAGAGATCAGCCCCAGCATTTT. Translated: CASNRDRDQPQHF.

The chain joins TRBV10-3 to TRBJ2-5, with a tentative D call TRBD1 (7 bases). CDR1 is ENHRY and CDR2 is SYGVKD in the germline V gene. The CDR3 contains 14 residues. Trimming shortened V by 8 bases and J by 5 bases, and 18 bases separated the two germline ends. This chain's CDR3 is CAIGLRGVGETQYF. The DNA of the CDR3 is TGTGCCATCGGGCTCAGGGGGGTAGGGGAGACCCAGTACTTC.

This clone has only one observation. The chain's CDR3 is CARKGDEQYF. As DNA, the CDR3 is TGTGCCAGAAAGGGGGACGAGCAGTACTTC. This rearrangement joins TRBV19 to TRBJ2-7; D may be TRBD1 (6 bases). This CDR3 has 10 amino acids. Germline CDR1 and CDR2: LNHDA and SQIVND (reference sequence). Deletions cut 9 bases from V and 5 bases from J, with 8 bases between.

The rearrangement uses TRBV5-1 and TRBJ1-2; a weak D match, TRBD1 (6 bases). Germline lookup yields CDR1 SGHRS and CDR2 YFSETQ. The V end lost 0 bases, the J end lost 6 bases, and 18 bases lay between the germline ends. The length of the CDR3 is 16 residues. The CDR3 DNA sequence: TGCGCCAGCAGCTTGGTCATAGGGGGTAAAAGTGATGGCTACACCTTC. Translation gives CASSLVIGGKSDGYTF.

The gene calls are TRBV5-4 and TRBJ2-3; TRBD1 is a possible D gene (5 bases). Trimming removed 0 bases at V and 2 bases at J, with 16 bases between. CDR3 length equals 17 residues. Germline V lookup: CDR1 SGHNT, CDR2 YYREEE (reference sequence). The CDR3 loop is CASSLAALGPTTDTQYF. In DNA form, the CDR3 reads TGTGCCAGCAGCTTGGCGGCTTTGGGGCCTACCACAGATACGCAGTATTTT.

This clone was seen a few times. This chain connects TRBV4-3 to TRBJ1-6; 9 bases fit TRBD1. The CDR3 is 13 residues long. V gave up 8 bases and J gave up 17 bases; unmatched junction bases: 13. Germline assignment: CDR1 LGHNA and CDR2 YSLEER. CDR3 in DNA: TGCGCCAGCCCCCCGGGGACAGGGCCACTGGTCCACTTT. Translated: CASPPGTGPLVHF.